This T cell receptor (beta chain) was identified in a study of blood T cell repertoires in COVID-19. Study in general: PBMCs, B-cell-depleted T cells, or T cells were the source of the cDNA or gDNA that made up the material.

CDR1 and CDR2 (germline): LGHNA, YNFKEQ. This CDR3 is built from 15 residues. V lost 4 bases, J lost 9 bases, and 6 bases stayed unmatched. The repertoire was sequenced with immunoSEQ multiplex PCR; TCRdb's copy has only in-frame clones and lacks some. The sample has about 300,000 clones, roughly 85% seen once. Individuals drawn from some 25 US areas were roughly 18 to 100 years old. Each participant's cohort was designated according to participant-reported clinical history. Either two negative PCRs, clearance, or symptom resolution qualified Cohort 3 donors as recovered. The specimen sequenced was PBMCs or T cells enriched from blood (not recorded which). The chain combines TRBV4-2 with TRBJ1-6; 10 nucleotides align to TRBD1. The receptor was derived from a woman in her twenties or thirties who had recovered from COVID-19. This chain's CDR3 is CASSPGTGEGSPLHF. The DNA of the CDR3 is TGTGCCAGCAGCCCCGGGACAGGGGAAGGTTCACCCCTCCACTTT.